A single TCR beta chain is shown here with its context. Its specificity is not known. The record originates from a study of T cell responses to AZD1222 COVID-19 vaccine. General study findings and limits: Spike-specific TCRs gained breadth and depth after people received two AZD1222 doses. Donor demographics were predominantly white British with a female majority; clonal diversity may be underestimated. Just six or seven AZD1222 recipients tested seropositive at baseline. In all cases, repertoires were sampled only after the peak T cell response.

Germline lookup yields CDR1 LNHDA and CDR2 SQIVND (reference sequence). The CDR3 spans 18 residues. V shed 6 bases and J 0 bases; nucleotides not matched to a gene: 10. Assay: immunoSEQ multiplex PCR; the TCRdb copy retains only in-frame clones and omits some. The top ten hold 10% to 13% of the sample, which has about 92,000 clones, around 90% seen once. The source was peripheral blood, collected on day 0 of MenACWY control vaccination. The clonotype comes from an adult in good health. This chain joins TRBV19 and TRBJ2-3, with TRBD1 matching 12 bases. This chain's CDR3 is CASSARGGQGASTDTQYF. Written as DNA, the CDR3 is TGTGCCAGTAGCGCCCGGGGGGGACAGGGGGCTAGCACAGATACGCAGTATTTT.